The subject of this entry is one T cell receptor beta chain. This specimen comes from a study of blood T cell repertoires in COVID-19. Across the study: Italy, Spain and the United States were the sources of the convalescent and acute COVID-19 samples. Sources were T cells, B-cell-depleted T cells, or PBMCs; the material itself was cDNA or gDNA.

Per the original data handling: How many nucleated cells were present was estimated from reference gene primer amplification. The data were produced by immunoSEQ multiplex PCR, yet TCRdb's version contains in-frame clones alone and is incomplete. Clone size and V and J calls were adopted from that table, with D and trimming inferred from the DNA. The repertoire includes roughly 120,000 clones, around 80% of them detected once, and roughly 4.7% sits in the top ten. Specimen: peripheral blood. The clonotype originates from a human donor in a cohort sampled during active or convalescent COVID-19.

CDR3: CASSYSRGTSGNTIYF. Written as DNA, the CDR3 is TGTGCCAGCAGTTACTCTAGGGGTACCTCTGGAAACACCATATATTTT. The chain joins TRBV6-5 to TRBJ1-3; tentatively, D is TRBD1 (5 bases). CDR1 is MNHEY and CDR2 is SVGAGI in the germline V gene. This CDR3 region has 16 residues. Trimming stripped 0 bases from V and 0 bases from J, with 9 bases between.